This is a list of T cell receptor beta chains from one sample in a study of shared clonotypes between healthy human individuals. Clones were sequenced by immunoSEQ multiplex PCR, and TCRdb holds only the in-frame ones, with some missing. Of about 800,000 clones in the sample, about 96% were seen once. Sequencing input: naive CD8+ T cells sorted from blood. The receptors originated from a man younger than 40 in good health. Each CDR3 is given with its conserved first and last residue. D genes are given only for firm matches. The size entry is marked missing in some rows and otherwise reads once, few, many or a size class.

TRBD1	NA	TRBV29-1	TRBJ2-7	TGCAGCGTTCTTTACAGGGGTTCGGGCTACGAGCAGTACTTC	CSVLYRGSGYEQYF
NA	NA	TRBV7-8	TRBJ1-1	TGTGCCAGCAGCTTAGGAGTAACTGAAGCTTTCTTT	CASSLGVTEAFF
TRBD2	NA	TRBV29-1	TRBJ2-5	TGCAGCGTTGGTGGGACTAGCGGGATGGGGGAGACCCAGTACTTC	CSVGGTSGMGETQYF
TRBD1	NA	TRBV9	TRBJ2-7	TGTGCCAGCAGCCCGGAACAGGGGTCCTCCTACGAGCAGTACTTC	CASSPEQGSSYEQYF
TRBD2	once	TRBV27	TRBJ2-1	TGTGCCAGCAGTGCGGGACTAGCGGGGACAGAGACTGAGCAGTTCTTC	CASSAGLAGTETEQFF
TRBD2	NA	TRBV10-2	TRBJ2-1	TGCGCCAGCAGTGGGGCTCGGGGACTAGCGTCTGATGAGCAGTTCTTC	CASSGARGLASDEQFF
NA	NA	TRBV19	TRBJ2-7	TGTGCCAGTAGTATCAACGGGAAGACTTCCTACGAGCAGTACTTC	CASSINGKTSYEQYF
TRBD2	NA	TRBV4-1	TRBJ2-3	TGCGCCAGCAGCCTCGGACTAGCGGGAGAAGATACGCAGTATTTT	CASSLGLAGEDTQYF
TRBD2	NA	TRBV7-9	TRBJ2-7	TGTGCCAGCAGCCCGCGAAAGAGCGGGGCAAGCTCCTACGAGCAGTACTTC	CASSPRKSGASSYEQYF
NA	NA	TRBV5-1	TRBJ2-1	TGCGCCAGCAGCATAGGAGGGGGGACCTACAATGAGCAGTTCTTC	CASSIGGGTYNEQFF
NA	NA	TRBV21-1	TRBJ2-1	TGTGCCAGCAGCTCCCGAAGACTAGCGGGAGGACCCTCCTACAATGAGCAGTTCTTC	CASSSRRLAGGPSYNEQFF
NA	NA	TRBV7-9	TRBJ2-7	TGTGCCAGCAGCCCGAGCTCCTACGAGCAGTACTTC	CASSPSSYEQYF
NA	few	TRBV19	TRBJ1-5	TGTGCCAGTAGTTTGCCTCCGGGGTGGAATAGCAATCAGCCCCAGCATTTT	CASSLPPGWNSNQPQHF
NA	NA	TRBV7-8	TRBJ2-7	TGTGCCAGCAGCTTAGATCCTCTTTCTAGGGAGCAGTACTTC	CASSLDPLSREQYF
NA	NA	TRBV27	TRBJ1-1	TGTGCCAGCAGTCCTTCAACAGGCACCACTGAAGCTTTCTTT	CASSPSTGTTEAFF
NA	NA	TRBV11-2	TRBJ2-5	TGTGCCAGCAGCTTTGAACAACAAGAGACCCAGTACTTC	CASSFEQQETQYF